The T cell receptor (beta chain) under discussion was sequenced for a study of OX40 agonist ivuxolimab in advanced cancers. Study details: Prior therapy, whether anti-PD-1, anti-PD-L1 or anti-CTLA-4, was allowed, and roughly 40% had some. Study findings and constraints: On average, CD8+ T cells showed a greater number of expanded clones than CD4+.

This CDR3 region has 14 residues. In germline, CDR1 is SGHVS, CDR2 FQNEAQ. With V trimmed by 4 bases and J by 6 bases, 3 bases remained unmatched. Profiled with immunoSEQ multiplex PCR; TCRdb holds only in-frame clones, not every one. The repertoire holds fewer than 110,000 clones, with around 93% as singletons. As to this clone: Its antigen is still unknown.

This specimen consisted of CD4+ or CD8+ T cells sorted from blood, obtained in a trial of the OX40 agonist ivuxolimab. The source of this sequence is an adult with an advanced solid tumor such as melanoma, head and neck, liver or kidney cancer. The chain employs TRBV7-8 and TRBJ2-1, with 10 bases matching TRBD2. This CDR3 is CASSSSGSTNEQFF. CDR3 bases: TGTGCCAGCAGCTCTAGCGGGAGTACCAATGAGCAGTTCTTC.